This T cell receptor (beta chain) emerged from a study of synovial regulatory T cells in juvenile arthritis. Each patient with active arthritis gave synovial fluid along with matched peripheral blood. Method: immunoSEQ multiplex PCR; TCRdb's copy keeps in-frame clones and lacks some. The clone table shows 2,100 or so clones, with the ten largest holding 21%. The germline gives CDR1 LNHDA, CDR2 SQIVND (reference sequence). This CDR3 comprises 17 residues. The nucleotide record is missing. Considering frequency, this clone is medium-sized. The TCR originated in a donor younger than 30 with juvenile idiopathic arthritis. Material: Treg cells from the synovium. V gene TRBV19 combines with J gene TRBJ2-2; the TCRdb call, TRBD1, lacks DNA for checking. The CDR3 sequence: CASSWTGGVPGGGELFF.